This TCR beta chain was obtained from a study of blood T cell repertoires in COVID-19. CDR1 is SGHDT, CDR2 YYEEEE, per germline. The CDR3 runs 13 residues. V lost 6 bases and J lost 0, with 9 bases in between. TCRdb's copy holds only in-frame clones and misses some; the assay was immunoSEQ multiplex PCR. The top ten clones hold around 7.8% of a sample with 150,000 to 170,000 clones, around 84% of them seen once. This sequence originates from a man aged 45-65 years who had recovered from COVID-19. The sample was PBMCs or T cells enriched from blood (not recorded which). The rearrangement uses TRBV5-6 and TRBJ1-1, with D hard to call. The CDR3: CASTMRVNTEAFF. The CDR3 DNA sequence: TGTGCCAGCACAATGCGGGTGAACACTGAAGCTTTCTTT.